The present T cell receptor beta chain was sequenced within a study of T cell repertoires in cytomegalovirus infection. The wider study: Indicated by public TCR beta signatures were CMV infection and matching HLA type.

TCRdb re-called the reads with MiXCR, one entry per CDR3 protein. The sample consists of around 280,000 distinct CDR3 sequences, roughly a tenth of them appearing once. This clonotype was counted ten times or more. Its antigen is undetermined. The CDR3 spans 15 residues. Trimming removed 5 bases at V and 0 bases at J, with 11 bases between. Germline V gene data show CDR1 as MNHEY and CDR2 as SVGAGI. The study, taken as a whole, reports: The cumulative frequency of public TCR beta families identified carriers of CMV plus the relevant HLA. Dominating the ex vivo response were HLA-C-restricted CMV-specific TCR beta clonotypes.

Source material: PBMCs. This sequence was found in a human donor in good health (CMV status not recorded). Some clones in this sample may be carry-over from other donors' samples. The V gene is TRBV6-5, the J gene TRBJ2-1, with D perhaps TRBD1 (6 bases). Here the CDR3 reads CASSPDSSSYNEQFF. Here the CDR3 DNA reads TGTGCCAGCAGTCCGGACAGCAGCTCCTACAATGAGCAGTTCTTC.